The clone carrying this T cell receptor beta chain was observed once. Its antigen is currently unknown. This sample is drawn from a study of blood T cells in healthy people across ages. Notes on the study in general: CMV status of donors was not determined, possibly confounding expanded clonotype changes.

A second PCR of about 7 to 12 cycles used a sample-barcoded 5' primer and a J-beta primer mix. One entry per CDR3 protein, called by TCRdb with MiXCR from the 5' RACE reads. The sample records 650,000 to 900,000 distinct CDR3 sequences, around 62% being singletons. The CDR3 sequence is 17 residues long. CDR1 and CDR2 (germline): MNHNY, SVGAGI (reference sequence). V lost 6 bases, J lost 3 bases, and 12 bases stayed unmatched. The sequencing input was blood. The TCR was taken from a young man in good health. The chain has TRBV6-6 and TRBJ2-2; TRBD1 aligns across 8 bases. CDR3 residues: CASSSVIGRGHTGELFF. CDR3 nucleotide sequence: TGTGCCAGCAGCTCGGTAATCGGCAGGGGGCACACCGGGGAGCTGTTTTTT.